Listed below are T cell receptor beta chains from one sample, sequenced in a study of response to subunit inactivated influenza vaccine. TCRdb analysed the RT-PCR reads with MiXCR anew, one entry per CDR3 protein. The sample lists 650,000 to 800,000 distinct CDR3 sequences; approximately 17% were seen once. The source was PBMCs from blood, collected 4 to 6 days after vaccination. Receptors were obtained from a man aged 50 to 59 who received an inactivated influenza vaccine. The CDR3 runs from the conserved cysteine through the conserved F or W. The D gene is left open where the match is weak. Clone size is not always given. Where it is, it says once, few, many or a class for expanded clones.

TRBV20-1	TRBD2	TRBJ2-7	few	TGCAGTTCAGGGACTAGCGGGACGTCCGAGCAGTACTTC	CSSGTSGTSEQYF
TRBV7-2	NA	TRBJ2-5	NA	TGTGCCAGCAGCCCCAAGGGGGGGAAGACCCAGTACTTC	CASSPKGGKTQYF
TRBV20-1	TRBD2	TRBJ2-1	few	TGCAGTGCTAGACAGCAAATCTTACTAGCGGGAGGGGACAATGAGCAGTTCTTC	CSARQQILLAGGDNEQFF
TRBV20-1	TRBD1	TRBJ2-2	few	TGCAGTGCTAGAGATTGGGCGGGACAGGGGGCCGGGGAGCTGTTTTTT	CSARDWAGQGAGELFF
TRBV3-1	NA	TRBJ2-5	few	TGTGCCAGCAGCCATTTGGGAGTGCAAGAGACCCAGTACTTC	CASSHLGVQETQYF
TRBV7-2	TRBD2	TRBJ2-3	NA	TGTGCCAGCAGCTTAACAGCTAGCGGGAGAACAGATACGCAGTATTTT	CASSLTASGRTDTQYF
TRBV28	TRBD1	TRBJ2-1	NA	TGTGCCGCACACCGACAGGGGAGAATTAATGAGCAGTTCTTC	CAAHRQGRINEQFF
TRBV25-1	TRBD2	TRBJ2-5	few	TGTGCCAGCAATAGATGGGGGGGGCAAGAGACCCAGTACTTC	CASNRWGGQETQYF
TRBV20-1	NA	TRBJ2-3	NA	TGCAGTGCCCCTTCGGCTAGCACAGATACGCAGTATTTT	CSAPSASTDTQYF
TRBV3-1	TRBD2	TRBJ2-1	NA	TGTGCCAGCAGCCAAGATCACGGGGGGTTTAATGAGCAGTTCTTC	CASSQDHGGFNEQFF
TRBV29-1	NA	TRBJ2-1	NA	TGCAGCGCCGGAGGCAATGAGCAGTTCTTC	CSAGGNEQFF
TRBV7-8	NA	TRBJ1-3	few	TGTGCCAGCAGCTTAACCCGTTTCTCTGGAAACACCATATATTTT	CASSLTRFSGNTIYF
TRBV4-3	NA	TRBJ1-5	many	TGCGCCAGCAGCCAAAATCGGGGGGCGGGTCAGCCCCAGCATTTT	CASSQNRGAGQPQHF
TRBV12-3/TRBV12-4	NA	TRBJ2-5	NA	TGTGCCAGCAGTTTTACTGCTCAAGAGACCAAGTACTTC	CASSFTAQETKYF
TRBV10-3	NA	TRBJ1-3	few	TGTGCCATACGGTCAGGGTCCGAAAACACCATATATTTT	CAIRSGSENTIYF
TRBV27	TRBD1	TRBJ2-1	NA	TGTGCCAGCAGTTCGTACAGGGGGTGGAATGAGCAGTTCTTC	CASSSYRGWNEQFF
TRBV5-1	TRBD2	TRBJ2-3	NA	TGCGCCAGCAGCGGCGGGAGGGCAGATACGCAGTATTTT	CASSGGRADTQYF
TRBV7-2	TRBD1	TRBJ2-3	NA	TGTGCCAGCAGCATCGGGACAGGGAGAACAGATACGCAGTATTTT	CASSIGTGRTDTQYF
TRBV6-5	NA	TRBJ2-5	NA	TGTGCCAGCAGTTACTCGGGGATCGGAGAGACCCAGTACTTC	CASSYSGIGETQYF
TRBV5-1	NA	TRBJ2-3	NA	TGCGCCAGCAGCTTAAGGTCGGGGGTTAAAACAGATACGCAGTATTTT	CASSLRSGVKTDTQYF
TRBV5-1	NA	TRBJ2-1	many	TGCGCCAGCAGCTTGGAGTATGAGCAGTTCTTC	CASSLEYEQFF
TRBV5-5	TRBD2	TRBJ2-4	NA	TGTGCCAGCAGCTCGTTTAGCGGGAGGGCCAAAAACATTCAGTACTTC	CASSSFSGRAKNIQYF
TRBV6-2/TRBV6-3	NA	TRBJ2-7	NA	TGTGCCAGCAGTTCTGTGGGCAGGGTAGAAGAGCAGTACTTC	CASSSVGRVEEQYF
TRBV15	NA	TRBJ2-7	NA	TGTGCCACCAGCCCCACCGGCGGGACGACTGACCAGTACTTC	CATSPTGGTTDQYF
TRBV20-1	TRBD2	TRBJ2-2	many	TGCAGTGCGTTAGCGGGAGGGCCCACCGGGGAGCTGTTTTTT	CSALAGGPTGELFF
TRBV5-1	NA	TRBJ2-2	many	TGCGCCAGCAGCTTGGCCTGGAACACCGGGGAGCTGTTTTTT	CASSLAWNTGELFF
TRBV7-3	TRBD2	TRBJ2-5	once	TGTGCCAGCAGCTTAGGGGGGAGGGCCGTTGAGACCCAGTACTTC	CASSLGGRAVETQYF
TRBV20-1	NA	TRBJ2-4	NA	TGCAGTGCTAGTGCAGGAGGAGCCAAAAACATTCAGTACTTC	CSASAGGAKNIQYF
TRBV7-2	NA	TRBJ2-4	few	TGTGCCAGCAGCTTATTCGGGGCGTTAACCAAAAACATTCAGTACTTC	CASSLFGALTKNIQYF
TRBV29-1	NA	TRBJ1-1	few	TGCAGCGTTGAAGTTCGGGGGGCCACTGAAGCTTTCTTT	CSVEVRGATEAFF
TRBV13	TRBD1	TRBJ2-1	NA	TGTGCCAGCATAAGGGGTGGACAGGGGGCAAGACCTCGGTACAATGAGCAGTTCTTC	CASIRGGQGARPRYNEQFF
TRBV4-2	NA	TRBJ2-5	NA	TGTGCCAGCAGCCAACCGCAACAGGGAGAAGAGACCCAGTACTTC	CASSQPQQGEETQYF
TRBV10-3	NA	TRBJ2-3	few	TGTGCCATCATGGGCGGGGGCAGCACAGATACGCAGTATTTT	CAIMGGGSTDTQYF
TRBV29-1	NA	TRBJ2-3	NA	TGCAGCGCTATAGAACTTGATACGCAGTATTTT	CSAIELDTQYF
TRBV6-2/TRBV6-3	NA	TRBJ2-7	NA	TGTGCCAGCAGTTACGGTGGGGCTTCCTGGCAGTACTTC	CASSYGGASWQYF
TRBV6-1	TRBD1	TRBJ1-6	few	TGTGCCAGCGGCAGACAGGGTTCCTATAATTCACCCCTCCACTTT	CASGRQGSYNSPLHF
TRBV7-2	NA	TRBJ2-6	few	TGTGCCAGCAGCACCATGGGCCCGGGATCTGGGGCCAACGTCCTGACTTTC	CASSTMGPGSGANVLTF
TRBV6-1	TRBD1	TRBJ1-3	NA	TGTGCCAGCAGGGGACAGGGATTTGGAAACACCATATATTTT	CASRGQGFGNTIYF
TRBV15	NA	TRBJ1-2	few	TGTGCCACCAGCATGGACACCGAAGGCGGCTACACCTTC	CATSMDTEGGYTF
TRBV29-1	NA	TRBJ2-7	few	TGCAGCGTTGCTTGGGGTGGGGAGCCAGGTTACGAGCAGTACTTC	CSVAWGGEPGYEQYF
TRBV5-1	TRBD2	TRBJ2-7	few	TGCGCCAGCAGCTTCGGGGGTAGCGGGTATACCTCCTACGAGCAGTACTTC	CASSFGGSGYTSYEQYF
TRBV5-5	NA	TRBJ2-2	NA	TGTGCCAGCAGCTTGTCGGGGGTAGTCACCGGGGAGCTGTTTTTT	CASSLSGVVTGELFF
TRBV24-1	TRBD1	TRBJ2-2	NA	TGTGCCACCAGTGACCCGGTTGGACAGGGGAGGACCGGGGAGCTGTTTTTT	CATSDPVGQGRTGELFF
TRBV20-1	NA	TRBJ2-5	NA	TGCAGTGCTCACATCATCAGGGACCAAGAGACCCAGTACTTC	CSAHIIRDQETQYF
TRBV20-1	TRBD2	TRBJ2-5	NA	TGCAGTGCTAGTAGAACTAGCGTGTCATCGAAGACCCAGTACTTC	CSASRTSVSSKTQYF